This TCR beta chain comes out of a study of blood T cell repertoires in COVID-19. The CDR3 extends over 16 amino acids. The junction had 12 bases not matched to a gene; V was cut back by 0 bases and J by 12 bases. Germline CDR1 reads SGHAT; CDR2 reads FQNNGV. Sequenced by immunoSEQ multiplex PCR; TCRdb stores in-frame clones only, minus some. The table shows approximately 130,000 clones, with approximately 83% occurring only once. The sequence derives from a woman between 45 and 60 years old who had recovered from COVID-19. The specimen was peripheral blood. The rearrangement uses TRBV11-2 and TRBJ2-1; 9 nucleotides match TRBD2. The DNA for the CDR3 is TGTGCCAGCAGCTTAGATGGGGGGGTAGCGGGAGCGCGGCAGTTCTTC. This sequence encodes CASSLDGGVAGARQFF.